This entry is about one T cell receptor (beta chain). The entry originates in a study of CD8 T cells in Susac syndrome. Study-level background: When blood was drawn, the patients with Susac syndrome were therapy-naive, on corticosteroids, or on intravenous immunoglobulin alone.

The T cells that were sequenced for TCR beta were CD8+ and CD4+ cells from blood. It was with random hexamers that roughly 0.5 to 1 ug RNA was reverse transcribed. Across 54 Vbeta and 13 Jbeta, TCR beta CDR3 was amplified with immunoSEQ multiplex PCR. TCRdb reprocessed the immunoSEQ multiplex PCR reads with MiXCR, giving one entry per CDR3 protein. Of around 23,000 distinct CDR3 sequences in the sample, roughly 93% were seen once. This CDR3 comprises 15 residues. Germline trimming cut 0 bases from V and 8 bases from J; bases unmatched to any gene: 5. This chain joins TRBV23-1 and TRBJ2-4; 9 nucleotides match TRBD1. TRBV23-1 is labeled an ORF, and its function is uncertain. The TCR was taken from a human donor with Susac syndrome. Input material: CD8+ T cells from PBMCs. The CDR3 sequence: CASSQSGDREYIQYF. The CDR3 DNA reads TGCGCCAGCAGTCAATCGGGGGACAGGGAGTACATTCAGTACTTC.